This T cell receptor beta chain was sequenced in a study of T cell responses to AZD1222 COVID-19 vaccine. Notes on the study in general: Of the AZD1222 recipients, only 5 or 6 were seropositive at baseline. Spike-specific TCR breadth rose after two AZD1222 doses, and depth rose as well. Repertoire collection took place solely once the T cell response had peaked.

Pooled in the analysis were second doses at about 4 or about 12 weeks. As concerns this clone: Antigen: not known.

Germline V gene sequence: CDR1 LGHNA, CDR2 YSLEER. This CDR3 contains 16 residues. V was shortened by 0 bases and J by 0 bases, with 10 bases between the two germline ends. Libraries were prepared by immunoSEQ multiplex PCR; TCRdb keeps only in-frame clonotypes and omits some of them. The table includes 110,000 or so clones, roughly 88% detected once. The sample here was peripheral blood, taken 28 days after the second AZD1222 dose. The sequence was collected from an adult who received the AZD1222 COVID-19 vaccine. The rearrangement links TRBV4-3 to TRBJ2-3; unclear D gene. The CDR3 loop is CASSQDLALSTDTQYF. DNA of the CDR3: TGCGCCAGCAGCCAAGATCTGGCGCTTAGCACAGATACGCAGTATTTT.